The 5 T cell receptor beta chains presented below share a single source sample, sequenced in a study of cytomegalovirus exposure and HLA in healthy donors (dated by TCRdb to 2017 to 2019). Libraries came from the immunoSEQ multiplex PCR assay. For the multiplex PCR, a mixture combining 60 forward primers for TCR Vbeta segments and 13 reverse primers for TCR Jbeta segments was used. This is the immuneACCESS table as TCRdb keeps it, with only in-frame sequences that have V and J called. A part of the clones is gone; compared with another copy, unresolved V genes explain less than half, and the rest is unexplained. Present in this sample are about 160,000 clones, approximately 77% of which were seen just once. The ten largest clones represent around 2.2% of the sample. Sequenced material: PBMCs. All receptors derive from a man between 45 and 60 years old in good health and CMV-seropositive.

This chain uses TRBV27 with TRBJ2-1; a weak D match, TRBD2 (5 bases). Per the germline V gene, CDR1 is MNHEY and CDR2 is SMNVEV (reference sequence). The CDR3 has 14 residues. Trimming stripped 5 bases from V and 7 bases from J, with 15 bases between. Here the CDR3 DNA reads TGTGCCAGCAGTGCTCCTCTCCGGACTAATGAGCAGTTCTTC. Amino acids: CASSAPLRTNEQFF.

V and J are TRBV7-2 and TRBJ2-2, with 8 positions matching TRBD2. The length of the CDR3 is 14 residues. Germline CDR1 and CDR2: SGHTA and FQGNSA. The V gene end was trimmed by 5 bases and the J gene end by 6 bases; junction bases not matched to a gene: 5. The CDR3 protein is CASSNPTSAGELFF. CDR3 nucleotide sequence: TGTGCCAGCAGCAACCCGACTAGCGCCGGGGAGCTGTTTTTT. The full variable domain, completed using reference TRBV7-2 and TRBJ2-2, is GAGVSQSPSNKVTEKGKDVELRCDPISGHTALYWYRQSLGQGLEFLIYFQGNSAPDKSGLPSDRFSAERTGGSVSTLTIQRTQQEDSAVYLCASSNPTSAGELFFGEGSRLTVL.

This chain uses TRBV20-1 with TRBJ2-7, with a possible D match to TRBD1 (5 bases). Germline CDR1 is DFQATT and CDR2 is SNEGSKA (reference sequence). This CDR3 has 11 amino acids. V was shortened by 7 bases and J by 4 bases, with 11 bases between the two germline ends. For the CDR3, the DNA is TGCAGTGGCAGGGCTGGGTACGAGCAGTACTTC. Its translation: CSGRAGYEQYF.

This rearrangement joins TRBV10-2 to TRBJ2-1; TRBD1 might be the D (6 bases). Trimming stripped 6 bases from V and 0 bases from J, with 18 bases between. The CDR3 spans 17 residues. Germline V gene data show CDR1 as WSHSY and CDR2 as SAAADI. The CDR3 DNA reads TGCGCCAGCAGCCAAGGAAGGGGGTCGAGCTCCTACAATGAGCAGTTCTTC. Protein: CASSQGRGSSSYNEQFF.

The genes are TRBV7-9 and TRBJ2-5; TRBD2 aligns across 10 bases. The CDR3 covers 18 residues. The germline CDR1 and CDR2 sequences are SEHNR and FQNEAQ (reference sequence). With 2 bases clipped from V and 5 bases from J, the junction kept 14 bases outside the gene matches. Here the CDR3 DNA reads TGTGCCAGCAGCTTACATAGCGGGGGGTGGACCGTGACTGAGACCCAGTACTTC. Its translation: CASSLHSGGWTVTETQYF.